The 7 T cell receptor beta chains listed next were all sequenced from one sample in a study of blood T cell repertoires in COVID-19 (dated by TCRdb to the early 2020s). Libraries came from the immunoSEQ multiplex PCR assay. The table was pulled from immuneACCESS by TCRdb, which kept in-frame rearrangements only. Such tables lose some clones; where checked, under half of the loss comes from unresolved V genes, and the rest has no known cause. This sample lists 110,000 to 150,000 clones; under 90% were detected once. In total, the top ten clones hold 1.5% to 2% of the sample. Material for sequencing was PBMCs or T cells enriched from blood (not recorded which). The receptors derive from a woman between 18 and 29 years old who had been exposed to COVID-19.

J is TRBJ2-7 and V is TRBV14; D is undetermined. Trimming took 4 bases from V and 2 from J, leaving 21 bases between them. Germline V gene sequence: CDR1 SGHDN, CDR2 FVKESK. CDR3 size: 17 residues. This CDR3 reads CASSRASGSYSPYEQYF. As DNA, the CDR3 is TGTGCCAGCAGCCGAGCTTCGGGTAGTTATTCCCCCTACGAGCAGTACTTC.

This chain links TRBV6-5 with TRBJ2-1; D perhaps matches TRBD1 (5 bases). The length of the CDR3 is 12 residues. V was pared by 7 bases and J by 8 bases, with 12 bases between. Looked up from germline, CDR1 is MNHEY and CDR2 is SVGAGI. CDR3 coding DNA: TGTGCCAGCATACAAGGGGTCCATGAGCAGTTCTTC. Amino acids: CASIQGVHEQFF.

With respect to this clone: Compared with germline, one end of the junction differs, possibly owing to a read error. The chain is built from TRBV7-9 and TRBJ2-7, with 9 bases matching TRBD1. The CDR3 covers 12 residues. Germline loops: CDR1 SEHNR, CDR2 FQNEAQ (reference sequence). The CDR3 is CASSLGTGAPLF. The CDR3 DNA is TGTGCCAGCAGCTTAGGGACAGGGGCCCCCCTCTTC. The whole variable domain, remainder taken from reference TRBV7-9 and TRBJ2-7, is DTGVSQNPRHKITKRGQNVTFRCDPISEHNRLYWYRQTLGQGPEFLTYFQNEAQLEKSRLLSDRFSAERPKGSFSTLEIQRTEQGDSAMYLCASSLGTGAPLFGPGTRLTVT.

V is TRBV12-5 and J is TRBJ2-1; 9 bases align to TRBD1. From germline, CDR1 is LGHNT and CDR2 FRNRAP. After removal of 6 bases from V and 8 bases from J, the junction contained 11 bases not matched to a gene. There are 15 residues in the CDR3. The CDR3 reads CASGRGTGKMDEQFF. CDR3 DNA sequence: TGTGCTAGTGGCCGCGGGACAGGGAAGATGGATGAGCAGTTCTTC.

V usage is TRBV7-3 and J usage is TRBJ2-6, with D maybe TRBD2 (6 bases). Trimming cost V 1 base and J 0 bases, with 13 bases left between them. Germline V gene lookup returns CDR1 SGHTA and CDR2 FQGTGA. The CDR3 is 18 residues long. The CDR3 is CASSLRVREVSGANVLTF. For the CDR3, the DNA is TGTGCCAGCAGCTTAAGGGTGAGGGAGGTCTCTGGGGCCAACGTCCTGACTTTC.

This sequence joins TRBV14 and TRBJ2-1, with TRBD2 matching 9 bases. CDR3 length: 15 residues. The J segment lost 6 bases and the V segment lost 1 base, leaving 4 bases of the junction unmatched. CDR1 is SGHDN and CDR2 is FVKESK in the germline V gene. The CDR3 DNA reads TGTGCCAGCAGCCAAGTGGCGGGAGGGTTCAATGAGCAGTTCTTC. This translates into CASSQVAGGFNEQFF.

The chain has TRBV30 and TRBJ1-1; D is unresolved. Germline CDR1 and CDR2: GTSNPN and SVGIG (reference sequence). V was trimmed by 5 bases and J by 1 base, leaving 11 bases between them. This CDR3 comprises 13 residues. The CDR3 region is CAWALTQNTEAFF. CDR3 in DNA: TGTGCCTGGGCCCTTACACAGAACACTGAAGCTTTCTTT.